This T cell receptor beta chain was sequenced for a study of T cell responses to AZD1222 COVID-19 vaccine. TCRdb's copy holds only in-frame clones and misses some; the assay was immunoSEQ multiplex PCR. Of approximately 150,000 clones listed, more than 85% were seen once; the top ten hold 2.3%. Trimming shortened V by 7 bases and J by 5 bases, and 14 bases separated the two germline ends. This CDR3 comprises 13 residues. CDR1 is LNHDA, CDR2 SQIVND, per germline (reference sequence). This sequence joins TRBV19 and TRBJ1-2; D is unclear. Sequencing was performed on peripheral blood, taken on day 0 of AZD1222 vaccination. The origin of this receptor is an adult in good health. CDR3 sequence reads: CASMKMGRYGYTF. For the CDR3, the DNA is TGTGCCAGTATGAAGATGGGGAGATATGGCTACACCTTC.